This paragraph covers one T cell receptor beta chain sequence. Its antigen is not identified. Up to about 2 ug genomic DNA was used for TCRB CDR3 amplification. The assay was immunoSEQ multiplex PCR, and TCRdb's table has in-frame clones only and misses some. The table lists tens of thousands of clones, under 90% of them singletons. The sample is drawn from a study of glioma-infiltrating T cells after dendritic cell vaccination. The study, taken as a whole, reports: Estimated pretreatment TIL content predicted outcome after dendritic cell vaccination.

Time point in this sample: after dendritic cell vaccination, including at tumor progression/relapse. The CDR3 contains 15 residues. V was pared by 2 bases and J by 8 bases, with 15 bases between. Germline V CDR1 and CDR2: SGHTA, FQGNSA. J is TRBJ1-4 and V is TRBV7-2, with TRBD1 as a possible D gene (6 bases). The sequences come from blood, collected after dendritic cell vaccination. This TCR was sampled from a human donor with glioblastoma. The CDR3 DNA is TGTGCCAGCAGCTTACTGGGGACACATGGGGAAAAACTGTTTTTT. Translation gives CASSLLGTHGEKLFF.